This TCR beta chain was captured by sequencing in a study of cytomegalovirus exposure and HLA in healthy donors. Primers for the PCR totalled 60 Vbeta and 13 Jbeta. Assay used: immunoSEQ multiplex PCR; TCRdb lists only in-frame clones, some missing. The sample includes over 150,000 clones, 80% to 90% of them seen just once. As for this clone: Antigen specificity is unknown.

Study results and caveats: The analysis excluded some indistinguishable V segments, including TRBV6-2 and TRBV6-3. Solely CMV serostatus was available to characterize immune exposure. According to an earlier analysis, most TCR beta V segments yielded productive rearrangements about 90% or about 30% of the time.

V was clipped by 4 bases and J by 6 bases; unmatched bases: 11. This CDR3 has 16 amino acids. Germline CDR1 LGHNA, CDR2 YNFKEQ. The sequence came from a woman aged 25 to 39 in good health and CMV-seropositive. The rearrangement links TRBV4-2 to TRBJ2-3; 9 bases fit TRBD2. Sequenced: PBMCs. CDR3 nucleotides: TGTGCCAGCAGCCGGGAGGGTGGCGGGGGGGCGGATACGCAGTATTTT. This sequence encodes CASSREGGGGADTQYF.